This T cell receptor beta chain emerged from a study of T-cell memory formation after mild COVID-19. V shed 5 bases, J shed 3 bases, and the junction held 6 bases outside the gene matches. The CDR3 runs 15 residues. Germline CDR1 and CDR2: SEHNR and FQNEAQ (reference sequence). This clonotype showed up just a few times. Via MiXCR, TCRdb re-called the 5' RACE reads, giving one row per CDR3 protein. The repertoire holds 90,000 to 120,000 distinct CDR3 sequences, about 15% seen once, with under 45% in the top ten. The chain links TRBV7-9 to TRBJ1-4, with 7 bases matching TRBD1. This TCR derives from a man aged 18 to 29 who had mild COVID-19 (a few samples of this study predate the infection). Cell type and time point are not known. The sequenced sample consisted of PBMCs or a T cell subset sorted from them (not recorded which). CDR3: CASSDTGESNEKLFF. CDR3 bases: TGTGCCAGCAGCGATACAGGGGAATCTAATGAAAAACTGTTTTTT.